This is a list of T cell receptor beta chains from one sample in a study of T-cell memory formation after mild COVID-19. One entry per CDR3 protein results from TCRdb running MiXCR on the 5' RACE reads. In the table there are around 450,000 distinct CDR3 sequences, 20% of which are singletons. The source material was PBMCs or a T cell subset sorted from them (not recorded which). The source of these receptors is an adult woman who had mild COVID-19 (a few samples of this study predate the infection). Cell type and time point are not known. Each CDR3 is given with its conserved first and last residue. The D gene is left open where the match is weak. Clone size is given for some rows only: seen once, a few or many times, or a class if the clone is expanded.

d_call | clone_size | j_call | v_call | cdr3_aa | cdr3_nt
. | few | TRBJ2-5 | TRBV24-1 | CATSDALIETQYF | TGTGCCACCAGTGATGCCCTTATTGAGACCCAGTACTTC
. | . | TRBJ1-1 | TRBV12-3/TRBV12-4 | CASSGQILTEAFF | TGTGCCAGCAGTGGACAGATCTTAACTGAAGCTTTCTTT
. | . | TRBJ1-1 | TRBV12-3/TRBV12-4 | CASSLGGLAEAFF | TGTGCCAGCAGTTTAGGGGGTCTTGCTGAAGCTTTCTTT
. | . | TRBJ2-5 | TRBV12-3/TRBV12-4 | CASSWGLIPGETQYF | TGTGCCAGCAGTTGGGGACTCATCCCCGGGGAGACCCAGTACTTC
. | few | TRBJ2-1 | TRBV12-3/TRBV12-4 | CASSSLLASEQFF | TGTGCCAGCAGTTCACTTTTAGCGTCAGAGCAGTTCTTC
. | . | TRBJ2-2 | TRBV2 | CASSETNSGMNTGELFF | TGTGCCAGCAGTGAAACTAACAGCGGCATGAACACCGGGGAGCTGTTTTTT
. | once | TRBJ2-1 | TRBV29-1 | CSVEGRNSYNEQFF | TGCAGCGTGGAGGGACGGAACTCCTACAATGAGCAGTTCTTC
. | . | TRBJ2-3 | TRBV9 | CASSRLLRSTDTQYF | TGTGCCAGCAGCCGGTTGTTAAGAAGCACAGATACGCAGTATTTT
TRBD2 | . | TRBJ2-1 | TRBV9 | CASSPGLAGHNEQFF | TGTGCCAGCAGCCCCGGCCTAGCGGGCCACAATGAGCAGTTCTTC
. | few | TRBJ1-2 | TRBV7-2 | CASSLRRAGINYGYTF | TGTGCCAGCAGCTTGCGCAGGGCCGGAATTAACTATGGCTACACCTTC
TRBD2 | . | TRBJ2-1 | TRBV7-2 | CASSQGWLAGGLGNEQFF | TGTGCCAGCAGCCAGGGATGGCTAGCGGGGGGGCTTGGCAATGAGCAGTTCTTC
. | . | TRBJ2-1 | TRBV11-2 | CASSLTHNEQFF | TGTGCCAGCTCGCTTACCCACAATGAGCAGTTCTTC
TRBD2 | . | TRBJ2-5 | TRBV19 | CASSIQGSGGQETQYF | TGTGCCAGTAGTATACAGGGGAGCGGGGGACAAGAGACCCAGTACTTC
TRBD1 | many | TRBJ2-7 | TRBV3-1 | CASSRQGTYEQYF | TGTGCCAGCAGCCGACAGGGAACCTACGAGCAGTACTTC
TRBD1 | . | TRBJ1-1 | TRBV6-6 | CASSYSGQGTPEAFF | TGTGCCAGCAGTTACTCGGGACAGGGAACCCCTGAAGCTTTCTTT
. | few | TRBJ2-7 | TRBV6-2/TRBV6-3 | CASSLTGLGTYEQYF | TGTGCCAGCAGTTTAACGGGGCTAGGAACCTACGAGCAGTACTTC
. | . | TRBJ2-1 | TRBV7-8 | CASSIIQYNEQFF | TGTGCCAGCAGCATCATCCAGTACAATGAGCAGTTCTTC
. | . | TRBJ1-1 | TRBV3-1 | CASSQDQSTVNTEAFF | TGTGCCAGCAGCCAAGACCAAAGCACAGTGAACACTGAAGCTTTCTTT
. | few | TRBJ2-5 | TRBV10-3 | CAISESGEETQYF | TGTGCCATCAGTGAGTCGGGAGAAGAGACCCAGTACTTC
TRBD2 | few | TRBJ2-1 | TRBV25-1 | CASSESGTSVEQFF | TGTGCCAGCAGTGAATCCGGGACTAGCGTTGAGCAGTTCTTC
TRBD1 | . | TRBJ2-5 | TRBV20-1 | CSAQKGAGSETQYF | TGCAGTGCTCAAAAGGGGGCAGGGTCAGAGACCCAGTACTTC
. | few | TRBJ2-1 | TRBV11-3 | CASSLEQDNEQFF | TGTGCCAGCAGCTTAGAACAGGACAATGAGCAGTTCTTC
. | many | TRBJ1-1 | TRBV20-1 | CSASGLNPGSEAFF | TGCAGTGCTAGTGGGCTGAACCCGGGCAGTGAAGCTTTCTTT
. | few | TRBJ2-1 | TRBV18 | CASSSPGTKHDEQFF | TGTGCCAGCTCATCACCCGGGACAAAGCACGATGAGCAGTTCTTC
. | few | TRBJ2-7 | TRBV18 | CASSPTIVLYEQYF | TGTGCCAGCTCCCCTACAATAGTTCTCTACGAGCAGTACTTC
TRBD1 | . | TRBJ1-2 | TRBV30 | CAWGGGTGFPYGYTF | TGTGCCTGGGGGGGCGGGACAGGGTTCCCTTATGGCTACACCTTC
. | few | TRBJ2-7 | TRBV20-1 | CSARDPRAMYF | TGCAGTGCTAGAGATCCCAGGGCTATGTACTTC
. | . | TRBJ1-1 | TRBV7-9 | CASSLRGESEAFF | TGTGCCAGCAGCTTAAGGGGGGAAAGTGAAGCTTTCTTT
. | many | TRBJ2-7 | TRBV5-1 | CASSLTPGHHSSYEQYF | TGCGCCAGCAGCTTGACCCCCGGACACCATAGCTCCTACGAGCAGTACTTC